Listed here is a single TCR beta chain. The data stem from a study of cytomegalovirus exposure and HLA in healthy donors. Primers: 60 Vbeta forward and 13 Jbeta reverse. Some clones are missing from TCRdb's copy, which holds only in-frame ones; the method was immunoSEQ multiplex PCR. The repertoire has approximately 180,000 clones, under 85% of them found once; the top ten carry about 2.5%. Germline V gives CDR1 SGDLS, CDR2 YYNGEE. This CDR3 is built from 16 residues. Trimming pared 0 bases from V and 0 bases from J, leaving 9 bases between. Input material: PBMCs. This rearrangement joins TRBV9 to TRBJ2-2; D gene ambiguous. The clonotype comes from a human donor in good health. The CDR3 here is CASSVVGAANTGELFF. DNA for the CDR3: TGTGCCAGCAGCGTAGTAGGCGCGGCGAACACCGGGGAGCTGTTTTTT. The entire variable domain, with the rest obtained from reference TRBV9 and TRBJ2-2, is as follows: DSGVTQTPKHLITATGQRVTLRCSPRSGDLSVYWYQQSLDQGLQFLIQYYNGEERAKGNILERFSAQQFPDLHSELNLSSLELGDSALYFCASSVVGAANTGELFFGEGSRLTVL.